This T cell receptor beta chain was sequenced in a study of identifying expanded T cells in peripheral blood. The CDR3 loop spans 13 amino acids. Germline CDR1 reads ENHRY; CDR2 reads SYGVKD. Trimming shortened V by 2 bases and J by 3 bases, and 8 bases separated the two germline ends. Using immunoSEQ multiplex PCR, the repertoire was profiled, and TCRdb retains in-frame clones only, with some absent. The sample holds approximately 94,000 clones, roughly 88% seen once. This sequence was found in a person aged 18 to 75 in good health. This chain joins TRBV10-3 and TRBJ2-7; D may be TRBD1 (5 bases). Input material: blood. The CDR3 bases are TGTGCCATCAGTGAGGACAGTAACTACGAGCAGTACTTC. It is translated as CAISEDSNYEQYF.